This entry lists 3 T cell receptor beta chains sequenced from one sample in a study of identical twins. Via MiXCR, TCRdb re-called the 5' RACE reads, giving one row per CDR3 protein. The data hold a few hundred thousand distinct CDR3 sequences, with around 9% observed a single time. Material: naive T cells sorted from blood. All receptors come from a woman aged 45-60 years in good health.

In its sample, this clonotype was seen a few times. V gene TRBV12-3 or TRBV12-4 combines with J gene TRBJ1-5; D remains unclear. Trimming cost V 3 bases and J 6 bases, with 15 bases left between them. The CDR3 sequence is 15 residues long. CDR3 protein: CASSFSLAEGQPQHF. CDR3 nucleotides: TGTGCCAGCAGTTTCTCGTTGGCCGAAGGTCAGCCCCAGCATTTT.

This clonotype was seen many times. DNA for the CDR3: TGTGCCAGCACCCCGACAGGAAACACCATATATTTT. Protein product: CASTPTGNTIYF. The chain has TRBV12-3 or TRBV12-4 and TRBJ1-3; D remains ambiguous. Trimming left V 7 bases short and J 4 bases short, with 8 bases between. The CDR3 is 12 amino acids.

This clonotype has just one count. The chain combines TRBV6-6 with TRBJ2-4, with D tentatively TRBD1 (5 bases). This CDR3 comprises 16 residues. The germline CDR1 and CDR2 sequences are MNHNY and SVGAGI (reference sequence). V was pared by 9 bases and J by 1 base, with 19 bases between. CDR3: CASSPLMGLAKNIQYF. In DNA, the CDR3 is TGTGCCAGTAGCCCCCTGATGGGGCTGGCCAAAAACATTCAGTACTTC.